Described below is a single T cell receptor (beta chain) sequence and its context. The antigen is not known. TCRdb's copy holds only in-frame clones and misses some; the assay was immunoSEQ multiplex PCR. The profile covers roughly 99,000 clones, with 70% to 90% appearing a single time and around 4.5% taken by the ten largest. The source of the sample is a study of T cell responses to AZD1222 COVID-19 vaccine. Whole-study results and caveats: Repertoires were sampled only after the peak T cell response. CD4 TCRs covered the whole spike, strongest at regions 160-218 and 743-854. Donors were largely white British and mainly female; clonal diversity was possibly underestimated. AZD1222 recipients seropositive at baseline numbered only six.

Germline loops: CDR1 LGHDT, CDR2 YNNKEL (reference sequence). This CDR3 is 14 amino acids long. Deletions cut 1 base from V and 8 bases from J, with 14 bases between. The sample in question was peripheral blood, obtained 28 days after the second AZD1222 dose. This receptor was taken from an adult who received the AZD1222 COVID-19 vaccine. The V gene is TRBV3-1 (or the pseudogene TRBV3-2), the J gene TRBJ1-2; TRBD1 might be the D (6 bases). CDR3 amino acids: CASSQVRGAQGYTF. The CDR3 DNA reads TGTGCCAGCAGCCAAGTGCGGGGGGCTCAGGGCTACACCTTC.